The 6 T cell receptor beta chains below all came from one sample that was sequenced in a study of blood T cell repertoires in COVID-19. Assay used: immunoSEQ multiplex PCR; TCRdb lists only in-frame clones, some missing. The repertoire holds fewer than 65,000 clones, with 80% to 95% as singletons. The specimen sequenced was peripheral blood. The receptor source for this set is a man aged 50 to 60 with acute or convalescent COVID-19.

The rearrangement uses TRBV14 and TRBJ1-3; D call uncertain. The V and J ends lost 4 bases and 0 bases respectively, with 7 bases between them. The germline V gene encodes CDR1 SGHDN and CDR2 FVKESK. The CDR3 consists of 14 residues. DNA of the CDR3: TGTGCCAGCAGCCCTCAGTCCTCTGGAAACACCATATATTTT. The encoded protein is CASSPQSSGNTIYF. The full variable domain, with the rest looked up from reference TRBV14 and TRBJ1-3, is EAGVTQFPSHSVIEKGQTVTLRCDPISGHDNLYWYRRVMGKEIKFLLHFVKESKQDESGMPNNRFLAERTGGTYSTLKVQPAELEDSGVYFCASSPQSSGNTIYFGEGSWLTVV.

The V and J genes are TRBV2 and TRBJ2-3; possibly TRBD1 for D (6 bases). Trimming removed 6 bases from V and 0 bases from J, with 10 bases in between. The CDR3 extends over 14 amino acids. The V gene's germline CDR1 is SNHLY and CDR2 FYNNEI. The CDR3 sequence: CASSRTASTDTQYF. As DNA, the CDR3 is TGTGCCAGCAGCAGGACAGCTAGCACAGATACGCAGTATTTT.

This rearrangement joins TRBV18 to TRBJ1-2, with 8 nucleotides matching TRBD1. The CDR3 length is 15 residues. The germline V gene has CDR1 KGHSH and CDR2 LQKENI. The V segment lost 3 bases and the J segment 3 bases; nucleotides outside the gene matches: 6. The CDR3 DNA is TGTGCCAGCTCACCGAGACAGGGGAAGGACTATGGCTACACCTTC. Translated: CASSPRQGKDYGYTF.

The genes are TRBV13 and TRBJ2-7, with 8 bases aligning to TRBD1. The length of the CDR3 is 15 residues. Trimming cost V 5 bases and J 0 bases; bases outside gene matches: 6. CDR1 is PRHDT, CDR2 FYEKMQ, per germline (reference sequence). CDR3 sequence reads: CASSRWTGSSYEQYF. CDR3 DNA: TGTGCCAGCAGCCGCTGGACAGGGAGCTCCTACGAGCAGTACTTC.

CDR3 in amino acids: CASSQETSGGNEQFF. For the CDR3, the DNA is TGTGCCAGCAGCCAAGAGACTAGCGGGGGGAATGAGCAGTTCTTC. This chain uses TRBV3-1 (or the pseudogene TRBV3-2) with TRBJ2-1; 13 positions agree with TRBD2. The V gene's germline CDR1 is LGHDT and CDR2 YNNKEL (reference sequence). V trimming: 0 bases; J trimming: 7 bases; junction bases outside the gene matches: 0. The CDR3 extends over 15 amino acids.

The chain links TRBV14 to TRBJ1-6, with a tentative D call TRBD1 (5 bases). The V end was cut by 0 bases, the J end by 9 bases, with 15 bases between. CDR1 and CDR2 (germline): SGHDN, FVKESK. The CDR3 spans 16 residues. CDR3 sequence reads: CASSQDWGVARSPLHF. The CDR3 nucleotides read TGTGCCAGCAGCCAAGATTGGGGGGTTGCGCGTTCACCCCTCCACTTT.